The table lists the clone carrying this T cell receptor beta chain with a few counts. No antigen is known for it. Semi-nested PCR with Nested Universal Primer A followed constant-region reverse priming of full-length variable regions. MiXCR, run by TCRdb on the 5' RACE reads, gives a single entry per CDR3 protein. Counted here are approximately 40,000 distinct CDR3 sequences, approximately 31% occurring once; the ten biggest clones make up under 5%. Points from the study as a whole: The TCR gene usage of tumor memory CD4+ T cells clustered together with blood and lymph node memory CD4+ cells and with lymph node naive CD4+ cells. Tumor-infiltrating Treg TCR alpha and beta sequences overlapped most with tumor naive CD4+ T cells, then blood naive.

This CDR3 spans 15 amino acids. Per germline, CDR1 SGHRS and CDR2 YFSETQ. V lost 3 bases and J 4 bases, leaving 14 bases between the germline ends. Memory CD4+ T cells were sorted as CD4+CD45RO+CD25- cells. What was sequenced was tumor-infiltrating memory CD4+ T cells sorted from the breast tumor. Specified subset: memory CD4+ T cells, CD4+CD45RO+CD25-. The chain recombines TRBV5-1 with TRBJ1-3; D ambiguous. The receptor comes from a female donor with breast cancer. For the CDR3, the DNA is TGCGCCAGCAGCTCCCAGAGTACGCCGGGAAACACCATATATTTT. It is translated as CASSSQSTPGNTIYF.